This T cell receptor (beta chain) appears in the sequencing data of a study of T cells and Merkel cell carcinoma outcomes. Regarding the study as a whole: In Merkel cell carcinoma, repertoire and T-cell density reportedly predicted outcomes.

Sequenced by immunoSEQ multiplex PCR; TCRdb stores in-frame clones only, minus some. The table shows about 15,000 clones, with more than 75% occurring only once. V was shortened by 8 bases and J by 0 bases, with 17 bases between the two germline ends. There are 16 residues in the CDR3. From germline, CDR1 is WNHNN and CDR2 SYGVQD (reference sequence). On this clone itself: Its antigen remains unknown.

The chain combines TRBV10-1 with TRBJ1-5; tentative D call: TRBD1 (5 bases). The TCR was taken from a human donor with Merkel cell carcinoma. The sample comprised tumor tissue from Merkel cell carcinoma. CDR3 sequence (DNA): TGCGCCAGCCCCAGGGAGACACTGACTAGCAATCAGCCCCAGCATTTT. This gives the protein CASPRETLTSNQPQHF.